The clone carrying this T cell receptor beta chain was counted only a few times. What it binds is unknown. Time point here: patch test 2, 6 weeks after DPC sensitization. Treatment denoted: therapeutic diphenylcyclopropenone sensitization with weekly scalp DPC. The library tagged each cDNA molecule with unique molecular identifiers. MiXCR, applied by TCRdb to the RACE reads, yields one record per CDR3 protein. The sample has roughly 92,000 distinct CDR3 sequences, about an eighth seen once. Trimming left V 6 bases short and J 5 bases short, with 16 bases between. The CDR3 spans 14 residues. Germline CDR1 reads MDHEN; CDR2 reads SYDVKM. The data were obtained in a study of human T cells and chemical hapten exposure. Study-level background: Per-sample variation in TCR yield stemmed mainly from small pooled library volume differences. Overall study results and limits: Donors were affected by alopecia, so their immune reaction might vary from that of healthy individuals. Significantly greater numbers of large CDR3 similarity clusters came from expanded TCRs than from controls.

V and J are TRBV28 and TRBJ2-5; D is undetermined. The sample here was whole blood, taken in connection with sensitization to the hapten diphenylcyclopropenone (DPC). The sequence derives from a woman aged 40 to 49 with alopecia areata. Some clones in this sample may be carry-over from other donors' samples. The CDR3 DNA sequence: TGTGCCAGCAGCCCCGACCGCACCTCGGAGACCCAGTACTTC. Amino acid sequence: CASSPDRTSETQYF.